This T cell receptor beta chain was sequenced during a study of OX40 agonist ivuxolimab in advanced cancers. About the study: Patients receiving dose escalation had hepatocellular carcinoma, melanoma, renal cell or head and neck cancer.

Generated by immunoSEQ multiplex PCR, the TCRdb table keeps only in-frame clones and is missing some. This sample carries around 41,000 clones, 70% to 90% of them seen once, and the ten largest clones take about 12%. The germline V gene encodes CDR1 MNHEY and CDR2 SMNVEV (reference sequence). The CDR3 is made up of 15 amino acids. V gave up 5 bases and J gave up 4 bases; unmatched junction bases: 9. The sequence was obtained from an adult with an advanced solid tumor such as melanoma, head and neck, liver or kidney cancer. Source: CD4+ or CD8+ T cells sorted from blood, taken in a trial of the OX40 agonist ivuxolimab. The chain carries TRBV27 and TRBJ1-1; 8 nucleotides line up with TRBD1. This chain's CDR3 is CASSTHRGRSTEAFF. DNA for the CDR3: TGTGCCAGCAGTACCCACAGGGGGAGAAGCACTGAAGCTTTCTTT.